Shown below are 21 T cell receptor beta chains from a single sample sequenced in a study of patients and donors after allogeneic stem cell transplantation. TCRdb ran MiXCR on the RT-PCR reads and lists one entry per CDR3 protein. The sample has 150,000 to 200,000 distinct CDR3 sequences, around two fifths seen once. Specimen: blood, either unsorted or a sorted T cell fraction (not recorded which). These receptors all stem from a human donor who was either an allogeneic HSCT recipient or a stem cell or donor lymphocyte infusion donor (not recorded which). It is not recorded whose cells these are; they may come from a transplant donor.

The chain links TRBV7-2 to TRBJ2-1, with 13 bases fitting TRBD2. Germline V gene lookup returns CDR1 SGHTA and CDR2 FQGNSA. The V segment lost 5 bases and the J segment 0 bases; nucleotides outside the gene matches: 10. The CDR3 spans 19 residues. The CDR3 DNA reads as TGTGCCAGCAGCCAAATCGGGACTAGCGGGATCCCCTCCTACAATGAGCAGTTCTTC. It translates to CASSQIGTSGIPSYNEQFF. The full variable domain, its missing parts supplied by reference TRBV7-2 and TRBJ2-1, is GAGVSQSPSNKVTEKGKDVELRCDPISGHTALYWYRQSLGQGLEFLIYFQGNSAPDKSGLPSDRFSAERTGGSVSTLTIQRTQQEDSAVYLCASSQIGTSGIPSYNEQFFGPGTRLTVL.

CDR3 region: CATSSVSDGNIQYF. The DNA of the CDR3 is TGTGCCACCAGCTCAGTCTCTGACGGAAACATTCAGTACTTC. The genes are TRBV15 and TRBJ2-4; D unresolved. The germline gives CDR1 LNHNV, CDR2 YYDKDF (reference sequence). This CDR3 contains 14 residues. V shed 5 bases and J shed 6 bases, with 14 bases lying between them.

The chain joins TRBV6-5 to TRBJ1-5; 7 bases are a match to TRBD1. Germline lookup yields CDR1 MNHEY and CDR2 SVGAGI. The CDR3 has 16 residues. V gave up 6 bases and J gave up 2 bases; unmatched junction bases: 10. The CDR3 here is CASSPLWTGGNQPQHF. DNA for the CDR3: TGTGCCAGCAGCCCACTTTGGACAGGAGGCAATCAGCCCCAGCATTTT.

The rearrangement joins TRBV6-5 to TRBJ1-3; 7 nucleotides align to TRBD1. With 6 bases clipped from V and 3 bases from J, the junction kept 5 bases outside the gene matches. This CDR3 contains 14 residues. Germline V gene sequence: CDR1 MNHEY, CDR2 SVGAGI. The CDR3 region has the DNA TGTGCCAGCAGGCAAACAGGGGATGGAAACACCATATATTTT. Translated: CASRQTGDGNTIYF.

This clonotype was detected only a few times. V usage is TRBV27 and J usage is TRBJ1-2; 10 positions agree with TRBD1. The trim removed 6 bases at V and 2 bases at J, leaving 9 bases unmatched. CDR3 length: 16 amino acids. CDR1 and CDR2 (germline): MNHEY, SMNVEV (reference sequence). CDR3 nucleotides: TGTGCCAGCAGAGACAGGGGGCGCATTGGGAACTATGGCTACACCTTC. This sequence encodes CASRDRGRIGNYGYTF.

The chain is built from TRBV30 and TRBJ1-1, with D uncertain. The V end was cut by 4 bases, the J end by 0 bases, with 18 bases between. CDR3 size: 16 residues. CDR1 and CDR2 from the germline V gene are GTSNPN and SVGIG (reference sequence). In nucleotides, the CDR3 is TGTGCCTGGACGTCAACTGGTGTCTTCATGAACACTGAAGCTTTCTTT. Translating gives CAWTSTGVFMNTEAFF. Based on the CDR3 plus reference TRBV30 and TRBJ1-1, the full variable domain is SQTIHQWPATLVQPVGSPLSLECTVEGTSNPNLYWYRQAAGRGLQLLFYSVGIGQISSEVPQNLSASRPQDRQFILSSKKLLLSDSGFYLCAWTSTGVFMNTEAFFGQGTRLTVV.

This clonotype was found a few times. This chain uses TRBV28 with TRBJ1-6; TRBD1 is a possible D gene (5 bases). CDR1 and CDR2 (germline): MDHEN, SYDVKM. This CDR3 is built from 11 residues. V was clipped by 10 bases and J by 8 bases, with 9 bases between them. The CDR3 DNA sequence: TGTGCCACTGGGGGTTATTCACCCCTCCACTTT. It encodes CATGGYSPLHF.

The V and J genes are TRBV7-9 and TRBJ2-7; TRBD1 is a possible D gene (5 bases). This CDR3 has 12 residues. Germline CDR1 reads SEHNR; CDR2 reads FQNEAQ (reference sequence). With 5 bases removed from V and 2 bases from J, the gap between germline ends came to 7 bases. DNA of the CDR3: TGTGCCAGCAGCCCCAGGGCCTACGAGCAGTACTTC. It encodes CASSPRAYEQYF.

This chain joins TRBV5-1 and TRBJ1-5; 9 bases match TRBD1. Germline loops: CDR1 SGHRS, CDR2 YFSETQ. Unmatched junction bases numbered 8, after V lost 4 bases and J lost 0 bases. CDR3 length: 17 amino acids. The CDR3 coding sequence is TGCGCCAGCAGCCCGGGACAGGGAAGATATAGCAATCAGCCCCAGCATTTT. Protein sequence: CASSPGQGRYSNQPQHF.

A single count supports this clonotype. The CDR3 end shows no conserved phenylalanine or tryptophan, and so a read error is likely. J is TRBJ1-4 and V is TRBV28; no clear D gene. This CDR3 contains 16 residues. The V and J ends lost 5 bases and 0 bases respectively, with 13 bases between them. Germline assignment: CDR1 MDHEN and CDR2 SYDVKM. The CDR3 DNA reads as TGTGCCAGCAGTAAACTCACTGCTCCAACTAATGAAAAACTGTTTTTG. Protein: CASSKLTAPTNEKLFL.

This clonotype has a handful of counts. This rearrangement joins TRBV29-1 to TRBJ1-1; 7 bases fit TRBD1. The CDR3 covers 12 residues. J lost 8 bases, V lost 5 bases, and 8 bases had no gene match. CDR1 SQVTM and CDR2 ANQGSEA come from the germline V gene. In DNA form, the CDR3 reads TGCAGCGTTCAACAGGGGCCCAGGGAAGCTTTCTTT. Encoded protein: CSVQQGPREAFF.

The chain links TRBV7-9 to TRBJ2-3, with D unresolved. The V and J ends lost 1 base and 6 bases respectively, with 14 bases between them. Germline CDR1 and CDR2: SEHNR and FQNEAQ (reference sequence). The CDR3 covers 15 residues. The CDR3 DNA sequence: TGTGCCAGCAGCTTAGAAGGCAGACCACACGATACGCAGTATTTT. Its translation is CASSLEGRPHDTQYF.

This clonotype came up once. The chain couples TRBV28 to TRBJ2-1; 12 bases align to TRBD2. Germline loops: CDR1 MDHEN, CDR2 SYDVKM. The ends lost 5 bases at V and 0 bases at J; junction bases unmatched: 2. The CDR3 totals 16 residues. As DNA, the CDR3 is TGTGCCAGCAGTACTAGCGGGGGGAGCTCCTACAATGAGCAGTTCTTC. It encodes CASSTSGGSSYNEQFF.

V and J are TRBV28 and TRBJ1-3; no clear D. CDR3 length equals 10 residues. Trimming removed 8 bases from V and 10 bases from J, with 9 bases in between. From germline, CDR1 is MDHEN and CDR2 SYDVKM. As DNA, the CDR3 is TGTGCCAGCGGTTACGGTACCATATATTTT. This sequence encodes CASGYGTIYF.

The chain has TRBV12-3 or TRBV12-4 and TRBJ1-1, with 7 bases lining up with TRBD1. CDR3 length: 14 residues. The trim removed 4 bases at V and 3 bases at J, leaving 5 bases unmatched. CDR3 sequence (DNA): TGTGCCAGCAGTTCAGGGACAGACTACACTGAAGCTTTCTTT. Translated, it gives CASSSGTDYTEAFF.

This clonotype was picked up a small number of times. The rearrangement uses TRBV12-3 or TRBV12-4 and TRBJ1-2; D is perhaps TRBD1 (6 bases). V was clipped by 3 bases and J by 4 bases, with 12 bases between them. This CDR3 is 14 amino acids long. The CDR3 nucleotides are TGTGCCAGCAGTTTCAGGGGAGGGGGCTATGGCTACACCTTC. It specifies CASSFRGGGYGYTF.

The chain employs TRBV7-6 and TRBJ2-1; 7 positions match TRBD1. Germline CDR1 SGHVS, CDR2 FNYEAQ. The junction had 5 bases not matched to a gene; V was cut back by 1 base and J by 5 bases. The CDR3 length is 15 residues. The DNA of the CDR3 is TGTGCCAGCAGCTTAGAGACAGGGACGGACAATGAGCAGTTCTTC. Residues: CASSLETGTDNEQFF. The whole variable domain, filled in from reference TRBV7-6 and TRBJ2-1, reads GAGVSQSPRYKVTKRGQDVALRCDPISGHVSLYWYRQALGQGPEFLTYFNYEAQQDKSGLPNDRFSAERPEGSISTLTIQRTEQRDSAMYRCASSLETGTDNEQFFGPGTRLTVL.

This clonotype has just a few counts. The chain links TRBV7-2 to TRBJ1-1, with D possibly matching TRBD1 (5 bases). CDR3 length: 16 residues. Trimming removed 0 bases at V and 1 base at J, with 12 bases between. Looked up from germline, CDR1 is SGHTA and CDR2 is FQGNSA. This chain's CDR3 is CASSLAPRQWNTEAFF. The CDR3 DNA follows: TGTGCCAGCAGCTTAGCGCCCCGACAGTGGAACACTGAAGCTTTCTTT.

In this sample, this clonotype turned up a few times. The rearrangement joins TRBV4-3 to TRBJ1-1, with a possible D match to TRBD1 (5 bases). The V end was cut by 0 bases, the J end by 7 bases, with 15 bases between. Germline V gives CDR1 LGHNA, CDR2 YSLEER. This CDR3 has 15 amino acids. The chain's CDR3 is CASSQEGPGDGEAFF. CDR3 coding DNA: TGCGCCAGCAGCCAAGAAGGGCCGGGGGACGGTGAAGCTTTCTTT.

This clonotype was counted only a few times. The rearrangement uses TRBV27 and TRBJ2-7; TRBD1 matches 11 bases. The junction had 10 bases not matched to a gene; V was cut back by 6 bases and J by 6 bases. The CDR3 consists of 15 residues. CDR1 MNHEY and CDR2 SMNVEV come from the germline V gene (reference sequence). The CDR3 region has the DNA TGTGCCAGCAGGCTAAACCGGGACAGGGGGGTCGAGCAGTACTTC. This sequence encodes CASRLNRDRGVEQYF.

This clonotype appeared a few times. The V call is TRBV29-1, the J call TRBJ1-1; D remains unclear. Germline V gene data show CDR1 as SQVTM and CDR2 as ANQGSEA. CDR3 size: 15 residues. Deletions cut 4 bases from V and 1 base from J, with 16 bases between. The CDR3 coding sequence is TGCAGCGTTGCCCTTCACGACACTACGAACACTGAAGCTTTCTTT. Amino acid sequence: CSVALHDTTNTEAFF.